This T cell receptor beta chain is drawn from a study of blood T cell repertoires in COVID-19. In the study overall: Both acute and convalescent COVID-19 samples were obtained from the United States, Italy and Spain. T cells, B-cell-depleted T cells, or PBMCs supplied cDNA or gDNA.

As originally analysed: Reference gene primer amplification yielded estimated nucleated cell counts. Measured with immunoSEQ multiplex PCR; TCRdb has only the in-frame clones, and not every one. That table furnishes V, J and clone size, whereas the DNA furnished D and trimming. The table shows around 70,000 clones, with more than 60% occurring only once. Germline assignment: CDR1 SGHTA and CDR2 FQGNSA. The V and J ends lost 5 bases and 3 bases respectively, with 13 bases between them. The CDR3 sequence is 14 residues long. Sequences were obtained from peripheral blood. This chain joins TRBV7-2 and TRBJ2-5, with D perhaps matching TRBD1 (5 bases). This sequence was found in a human donor in a cohort sampled during active COVID-19. The CDR3 DNA follows: TGTGCCAGCAGCCCCGTGGGCAGGGAAGAGACCCAGTACTTC. Translated, it gives CASSPVGREETQYF.